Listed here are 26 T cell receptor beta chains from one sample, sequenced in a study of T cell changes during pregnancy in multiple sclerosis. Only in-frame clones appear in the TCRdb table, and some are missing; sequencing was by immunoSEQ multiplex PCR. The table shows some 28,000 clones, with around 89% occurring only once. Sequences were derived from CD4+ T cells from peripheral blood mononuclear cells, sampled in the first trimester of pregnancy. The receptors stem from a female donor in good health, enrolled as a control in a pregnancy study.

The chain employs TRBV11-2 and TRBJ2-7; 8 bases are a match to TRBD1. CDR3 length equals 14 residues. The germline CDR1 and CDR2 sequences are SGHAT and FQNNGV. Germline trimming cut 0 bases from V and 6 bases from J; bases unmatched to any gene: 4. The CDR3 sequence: CASSLDQGAREQYF. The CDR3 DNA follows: TGTGCCAGCAGCTTAGACCAGGGGGCTCGCGAGCAGTACTTC. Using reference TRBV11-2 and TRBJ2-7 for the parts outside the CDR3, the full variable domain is EAGVAQSPRYKIIEKRQSVAFWCNPISGHATLYWYQQILGQGPKLLIQFQNNGVVDDSQLPKDRFSAERLKGVDSTLKIQPAKLEDSAVYLCASSLDQGAREQYFGPGTRLTVT.

CDR3 loop: CASSSPGDQDTEAFF. In nucleotides, the CDR3 is TGTGCCAGCAGTTCACCAGGGGATCAGGACACTGAAGCTTTCTTT. The V gene is TRBV28, the J gene TRBJ1-1; D perhaps matches TRBD1 (6 bases). With 4 bases removed from V and 3 bases from J, the gap between germline ends came to 15 bases. This CDR3 is built from 15 residues. CDR1 is MDHEN, CDR2 SYDVKM, per germline. Complete variable domain (other parts from reference TRBV28 and TRBJ1-1): DVKVTQSSRYLVKRTGEKVFLECVQDMDHENMFWYRQDPGLGLRLIYFSYDVKMKEKGDIPEGYSVSREKKERFSLILESASTNQTSMYLCASSSPGDQDTEAFFGQGTRLTVV.

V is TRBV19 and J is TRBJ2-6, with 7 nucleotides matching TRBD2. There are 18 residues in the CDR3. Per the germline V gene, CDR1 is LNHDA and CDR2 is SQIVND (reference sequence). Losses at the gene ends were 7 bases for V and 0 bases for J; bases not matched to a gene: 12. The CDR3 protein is CASTRRASGTSGANVLTF. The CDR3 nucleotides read TGTGCCAGTACCCGACGGGCTAGCGGCACCTCTGGGGCCAACGTCCTGACTTTC.

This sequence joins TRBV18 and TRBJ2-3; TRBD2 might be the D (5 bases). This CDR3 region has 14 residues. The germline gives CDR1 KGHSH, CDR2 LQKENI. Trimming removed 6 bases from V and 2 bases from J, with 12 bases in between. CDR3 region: CASSPLGDTDTQYF. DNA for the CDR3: TGTGCCAGCTCGCCCCTCGGGGACACAGATACGCAGTATTTT.

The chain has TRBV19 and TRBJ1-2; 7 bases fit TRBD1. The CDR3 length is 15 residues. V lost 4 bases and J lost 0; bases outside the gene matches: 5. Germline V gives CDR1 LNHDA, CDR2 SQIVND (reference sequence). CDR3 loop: CASSTLTGPNYGYTF. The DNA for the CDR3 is TGTGCCAGTAGTACCCTGACAGGGCCTAACTATGGCTACACCTTC.

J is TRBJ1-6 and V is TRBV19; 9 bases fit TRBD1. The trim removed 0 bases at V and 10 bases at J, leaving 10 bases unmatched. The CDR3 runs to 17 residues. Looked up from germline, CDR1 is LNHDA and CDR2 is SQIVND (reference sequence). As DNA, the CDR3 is TGTGCCAGTAGTATAGATATCGGGACAGGGATTCTCTCACCCCTCCACTTT. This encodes CASSIDIGTGILSPLHF.

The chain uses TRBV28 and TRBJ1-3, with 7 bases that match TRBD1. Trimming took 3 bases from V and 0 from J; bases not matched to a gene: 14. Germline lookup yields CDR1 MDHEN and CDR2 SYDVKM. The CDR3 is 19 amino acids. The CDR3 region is CASSFPSTGKFPSGNTIYF. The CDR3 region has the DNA TGTGCCAGCAGTTTTCCCTCGACAGGGAAGTTCCCCTCTGGAAACACCATATATTTT.

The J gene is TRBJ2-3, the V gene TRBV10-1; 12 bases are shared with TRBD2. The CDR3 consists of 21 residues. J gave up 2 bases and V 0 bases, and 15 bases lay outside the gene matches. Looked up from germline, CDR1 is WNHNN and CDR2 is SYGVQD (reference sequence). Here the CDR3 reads CASSESSPSGRVSPHTDTQYF. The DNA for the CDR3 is TGCGCCAGCAGTGAGTCGAGCCCTAGCGGGAGGGTCTCCCCACACACAGATACGCAGTATTTT.

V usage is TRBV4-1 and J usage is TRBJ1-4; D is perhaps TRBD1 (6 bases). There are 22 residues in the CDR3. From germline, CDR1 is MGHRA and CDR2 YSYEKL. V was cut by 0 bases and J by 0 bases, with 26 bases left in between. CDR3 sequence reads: CASSQDYDGRAGKGATNEKLFF. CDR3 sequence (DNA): TGCGCCAGCAGCCAAGATTATGATGGAAGGGCAGGGAAGGGGGCAACTAATGAAAAACTGTTTTTT.

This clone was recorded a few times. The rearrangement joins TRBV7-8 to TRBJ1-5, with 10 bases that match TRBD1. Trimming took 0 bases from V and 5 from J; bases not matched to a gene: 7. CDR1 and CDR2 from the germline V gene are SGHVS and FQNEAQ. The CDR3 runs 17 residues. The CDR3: CASSLAFGQGGHQPQHF. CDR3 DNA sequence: TGTGCCAGCAGCTTAGCGTTCGGACAGGGGGGACATCAGCCCCAGCATTTT.

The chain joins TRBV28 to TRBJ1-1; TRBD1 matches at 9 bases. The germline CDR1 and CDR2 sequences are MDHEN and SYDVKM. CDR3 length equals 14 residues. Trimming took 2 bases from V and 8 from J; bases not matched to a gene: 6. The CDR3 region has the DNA TGTGCCAGCAGTTTAGGGACAGGGAAGTTAGAAGCTTTCTTT. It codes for CASSLGTGKLEAFF.

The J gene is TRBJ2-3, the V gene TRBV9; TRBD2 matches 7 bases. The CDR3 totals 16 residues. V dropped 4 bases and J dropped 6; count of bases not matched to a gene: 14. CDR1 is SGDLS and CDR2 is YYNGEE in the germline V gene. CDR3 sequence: CASSPRGGRAGDTQYF. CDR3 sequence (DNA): TGTGCCAGCAGCCCGAGAGGTGGGAGGGCCGGGGATACGCAGTATTTT.

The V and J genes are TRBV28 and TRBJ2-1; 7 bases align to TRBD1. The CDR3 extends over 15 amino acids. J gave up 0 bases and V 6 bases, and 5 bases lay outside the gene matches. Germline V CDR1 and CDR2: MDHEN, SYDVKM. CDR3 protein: CASSPDRSSYNEQFF. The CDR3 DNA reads TGTGCCAGCAGCCCGGACAGGAGCTCCTACAATGAGCAGTTCTTC.

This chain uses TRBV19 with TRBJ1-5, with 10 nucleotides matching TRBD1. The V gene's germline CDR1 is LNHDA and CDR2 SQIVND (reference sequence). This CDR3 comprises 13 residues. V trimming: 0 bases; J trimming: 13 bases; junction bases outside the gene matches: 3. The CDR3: CASSIDWDRGQHF. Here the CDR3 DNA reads TGTGCCAGTAGTATAGATTGGGACAGGGGACAGCATTTT.

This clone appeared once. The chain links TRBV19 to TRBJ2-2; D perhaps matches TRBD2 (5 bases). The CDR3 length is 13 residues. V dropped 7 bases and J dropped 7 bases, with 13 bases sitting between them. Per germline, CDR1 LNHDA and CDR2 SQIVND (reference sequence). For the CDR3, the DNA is TGTGCCAGTAAGAGGGATCCGGTCGGGGAGCTGTTTTTT. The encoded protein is CASKRDPVGELFF. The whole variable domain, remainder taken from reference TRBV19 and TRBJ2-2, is DGGITQSPKYLFRKEGQNVTLSCEQNLNHDAMYWYRQDPGQGLRLIYYSQIVNDFQKGDIAEGYSVSREKKESFPLTVTSAQKNPTAFYLCASKRDPVGELFFGEGSRLTVL.

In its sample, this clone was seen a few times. CDR3 residues: CASSTTGLNTGELFF. DNA of the CDR3: TGCGCCAGCAGCACGACAGGCCTGAACACCGGGGAGCTGTTTTTT. The chain has TRBV5-1 and TRBJ2-2, with D possibly TRBD1 on 6 matching bases. V was trimmed by 4 bases and J by 1 base, leaving 11 bases between them. Germline CDR1 reads SGHRS; CDR2 reads YFSETQ. The CDR3 contains 15 residues.

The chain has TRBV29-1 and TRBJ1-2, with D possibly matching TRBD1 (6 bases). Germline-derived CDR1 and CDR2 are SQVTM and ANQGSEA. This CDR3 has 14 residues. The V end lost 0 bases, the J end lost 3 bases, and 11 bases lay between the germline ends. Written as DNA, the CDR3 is TGCAGCGTTGAAGATCAGGGGACCGACTATGGCTACACCTTC. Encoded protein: CSVEDQGTDYGYTF.

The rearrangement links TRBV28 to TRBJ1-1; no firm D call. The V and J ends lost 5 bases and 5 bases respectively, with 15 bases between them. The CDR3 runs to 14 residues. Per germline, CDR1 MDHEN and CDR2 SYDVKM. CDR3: CASSLGVRGTEAFF. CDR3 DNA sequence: TGTGCCAGCAGTCTCGGGGTACGCGGGACTGAAGCTTTCTTT.

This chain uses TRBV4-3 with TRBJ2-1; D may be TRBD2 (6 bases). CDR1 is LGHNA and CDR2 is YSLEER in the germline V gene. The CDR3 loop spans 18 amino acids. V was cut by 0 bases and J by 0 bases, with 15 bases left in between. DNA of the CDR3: TGCGCCAGCAGCCAAGATAGCGGAGGTTGGAGCTCCTACAATGAGCAGTTCTTC. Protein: CASSQDSGGWSSYNEQFF.

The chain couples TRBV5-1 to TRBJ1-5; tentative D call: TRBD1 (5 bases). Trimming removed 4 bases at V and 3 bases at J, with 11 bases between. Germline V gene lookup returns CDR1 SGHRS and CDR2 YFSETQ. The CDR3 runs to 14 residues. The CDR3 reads CASSLDGHNQPQHF. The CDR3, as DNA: TGCGCCAGCAGCCTCGACGGACACAATCAGCCCCAGCATTTT.

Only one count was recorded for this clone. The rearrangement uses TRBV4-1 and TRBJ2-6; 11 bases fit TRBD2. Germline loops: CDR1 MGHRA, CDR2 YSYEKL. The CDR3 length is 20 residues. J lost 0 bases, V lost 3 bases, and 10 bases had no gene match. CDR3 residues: CASSQLPGTSGVSGANVLTF. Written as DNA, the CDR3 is TGCGCCAGCAGCCAGCTACCCGGGACTAGCGGAGTCTCTGGGGCCAACGTCCTGACTTTC.

CDR3 DNA sequence: TGCAGCGTTCTATTGGACACCATATATTTT. The encoded protein is CSVLLDTIYF. The chain joins TRBV29-1 to TRBJ1-3; D uncertain. V was shortened by 5 bases and J by 8 bases, with 7 bases between the two germline ends. CDR3 size: 10 residues. Germline assignment: CDR1 SQVTM and CDR2 ANQGSEA. The full variable domain, with the rest looked up from reference TRBV29-1 and TRBJ1-3, is SAVISQKPSRDICQRGTSLTIQCQVDSQVTMMFWYRQQPGQSLTLIATANQGSEATYESGFVIDKFPISRPNLTFSTLTVSNMSPEDSSIYLCSVLLDTIYFGEGSWLTVV.

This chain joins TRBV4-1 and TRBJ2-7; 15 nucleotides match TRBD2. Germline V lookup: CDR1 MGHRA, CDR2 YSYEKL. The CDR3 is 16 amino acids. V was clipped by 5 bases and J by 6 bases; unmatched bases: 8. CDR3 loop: CASSSGTSGRIGEQYF. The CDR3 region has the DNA TGCGCCAGCAGCTCCGGGACTAGCGGGAGGATCGGCGAGCAGTACTTC.

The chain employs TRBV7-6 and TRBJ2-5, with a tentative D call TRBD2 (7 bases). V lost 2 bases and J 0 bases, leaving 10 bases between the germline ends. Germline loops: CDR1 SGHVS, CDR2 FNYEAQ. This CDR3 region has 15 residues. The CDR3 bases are TGTGCCAGCAGCTTAAGGGGGGGGGACCAAGAGACCCAGTACTTC. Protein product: CASSLRGGDQETQYF.

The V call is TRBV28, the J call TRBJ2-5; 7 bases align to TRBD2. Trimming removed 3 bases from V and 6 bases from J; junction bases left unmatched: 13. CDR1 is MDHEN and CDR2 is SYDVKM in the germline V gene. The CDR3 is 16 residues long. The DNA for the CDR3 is TGTGCCAGCAGTTTGCCCGGAGGGCCGGGAGGAAAGACCCAGTACTTC. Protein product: CASSLPGGPGGKTQYF. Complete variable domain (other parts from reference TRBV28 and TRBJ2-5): DVKVTQSSRYLVKRTGEKVFLECVQDMDHENMFWYRQDPGLGLRLIYFSYDVKMKEKGDIPEGYSVSREKKERFSLILESASTNQTSMYLCASSLPGGPGGKTQYFGPGTRLLVL.

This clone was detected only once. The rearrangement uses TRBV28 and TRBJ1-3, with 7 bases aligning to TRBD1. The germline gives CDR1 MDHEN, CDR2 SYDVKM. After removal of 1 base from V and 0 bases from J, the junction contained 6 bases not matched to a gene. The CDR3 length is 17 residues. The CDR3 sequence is CASSLSRGTVSGNTIYF. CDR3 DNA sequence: TGTGCCAGCAGTTTATCCAGGGGGACAGTCTCTGGAAACACCATATATTTT.